This is a list of T cell receptor beta chains from one sample in a study of shared clonotypes between healthy human individuals. The repertoire was sequenced with immunoSEQ multiplex PCR; TCRdb's copy has only in-frame clones and lacks some. The repertoire holds roughly 2.6 million clones, with more than 90% as singletons. The sample comprised naive CD4+ T cells sorted from blood. All receptors derive from a man younger than 35 in good health. Both conserved end residues are part of each CDR3. Each record gives: clone size, D gene, V gene, J gene, CDR3 protein, CDR3 DNA. A D gene is named only where the DNA matches it firmly. Clone size is shown for a subset of rows, as once, few, many or a class of expanded clone.

-	TRBD2	TRBV6-1	TRBJ2-7	CASRTRGSFYEQYF	TGTGCCAGCAGGACCCGCGGGAGTTTCTACGAGCAGTACTTC
-	TRBD2	TRBV2	TRBJ2-7	CASSEAGSGSNEQYF	TGTGCCAGCAGTGAAGCAGGTAGCGGGAGTAACGAGCAGTACTTC
-	TRBD1	TRBV19	TRBJ2-7	CASSRTGTFYEQYF	TGTGCCAGTTCTCGGACAGGGACCTTCTACGAGCAGTACTTC
-	-	TRBV5-4	TRBJ2-7	CASSSEGKYEQYF	TGTGCCAGCAGCTCAGAGGGAAAGTACGAGCAGTACTTC
-	TRBD2	TRBV30	TRBJ2-2	CASGLAGGPTGELFF	TGTGCCTCGGGGCTAGCGGGAGGGCCGACCGGGGAGCTGTTTTTT
-	-	TRBV5-1	TRBJ1-5	CASSLGTAEPQHF	TGCGCCAGCAGCTTGGGGACAGCGGAGCCCCAGCATTTT
-	-	TRBV11-2	TRBJ2-3	CASSLDLAGDDTQYF	TGTGCCAGCAGCTTAGATCTAGCCGGGGACGATACGCAGTATTTT
-	-	TRBV7-9	TRBJ1-4	CASSLVGGTGEKLFF	TGTGCCAGCAGCTTAGTGGGGGGCACTGGAGAAAAACTGTTTTTT
-	-	TRBV4-1	TRBJ2-5	CASSPRVGETQYF	TGCGCCAGCAGCCCCAGGGTAGGAGAGACCCAGTACTTC
-	-	TRBV29-1	TRBJ1-1	CSADRGSEAFF	TGCAGCGCTGACAGAGGCTCTGAAGCTTTCTTT
once	TRBD1	TRBV2	TRBJ1-2	CASGRGQGPYYGYTF	TGTGCCAGCGGCCGTGGACAGGGGCCGTACTATGGCTACACCTTC
-	TRBD2	TRBV30	TRBJ2-2	CAWTKREGLWGELFF	TGTGCCTGGACTAAGCGGGAGGGCCTTTGGGGGGAGCTGTTTTTT
once	TRBD1	TRBV5-1	TRBJ2-7	CASSWDRDDEQYF	TGCGCCAGCAGCTGGGACAGGGACGACGAGCAGTACTTC
-	-	TRBV28	TRBJ2-7	CASSLFYEQYF	TGTGCCAGCAGTTTATTTTACGAGCAGTACTTC
-	-	TRBV6-5	TRBJ1-3	CASSFSAGTSGNTIYF	TGTGCCAGCAGTTTTAGTGCGGGAACCTCTGGAAACACCATATATTTT
-	TRBD1	TRBV5-1	TRBJ2-7	CASTQDRGHALTLDEQYF	TGCGCCAGCACTCAGGACAGGGGGCATGCTTTGACCCTCGACGAGCAGTACTTC
-	-	TRBV7-3	TRBJ2-3	CASSSNTDTQYF	TGTGCCAGCAGCTCGAACACAGATACGCAGTATTTT
-	-	TRBV6-5	TRBJ1-1	CASGRVNTEAFF	TGTGCCAGCGGCAGAGTGAACACTGAAGCTTTCTTT
-	-	TRBV7-2	TRBJ2-3	CASSLASLSDTQYF	TGTGCCAGCAGCTTAGCTAGTCTATCCGATACGCAGTATTTT
-	-	TRBV5-5	TRBJ1-5	CASSLGQRYQPQHF	TGTGCCAGCAGCTTGGGGCAGCGTTATCAGCCCCAGCATTTT
once	TRBD1	TRBV7-2	TRBJ2-2	CASSPRTGTGELFF	TGTGCCAGCAGCCCGAGGACAGGCACCGGGGAGCTGTTTTTT
few	-	TRBV18	TRBJ2-4	CASSPPENIQYF	TGTGCCAGCTCACCTCCGGAGAACATTCAGTACTTC
-	TRBD2	TRBV9	TRBJ2-1	CASSVGELAYNEQFF	TGTGCCAGCAGCGTAGGGGAACTAGCGTATAATGAGCAGTTCTTC
-	-	TRBV6-1	TRBJ2-1	CASSEAGLFSYNEQFF	TGTGCCAGCAGTGAAGCAGGCCTTTTCTCCTACAATGAGCAGTTCTTC
once	-	TRBV6-1	TRBJ2-1	CASSELPGHRYNEQFF	TGTGCCAGCAGTGAATTACCCGGGCACAGATACAATGAGCAGTTCTTC
-	-	TRBV10-3	TRBJ2-3	CAISDRVSQDTSTDTQYF	TGTGCCATCAGTGATCGGGTTAGTCAGGACACTAGCACAGATACGCAGTATTTT
-	-	TRBV28	TRBJ2-7	CASSLVGGPTYEQYF	TGTGCCAGCAGTTTAGTGGGGGGGCCCACCTACGAGCAGTACTTC
-	-	TRBV30	TRBJ2-7	CAWSVRGDEQYF	TGTGCCTGGAGTGTAAGAGGTGACGAGCAGTACTTC
-	TRBD2	TRBV9	TRBJ2-5	CASSVGVAGRQETQYF	TGTGCCAGCAGCGTAGGAGTAGCGGGCCGACAAGAGACCCAGTACTTC
-	-	TRBV5-1	TRBJ1-6	CASSQGEVGSPLHF	TGCGCCAGCAGCCAGGGCGAAGTAGGTTCACCCCTCCACTTT